This record covers a single T cell receptor beta chain. As yet, its antigen is unknown. Collection of around 10 milliliters of peripheral blood was performed for each donor. This entry is derived from a study of blood T cells in healthy people across ages. Study-level findings and limits: The study found more naive CD4+ cells and higher diversity in long-lived than aged donors. Strong correlation existed between TCR beta diversity and naive T cell percentage.

Germline V gene sequence: CDR1 SEHNR, CDR2 FQNEAQ (reference sequence). CDR3 size: 14 residues. Trimming shortened V by 1 base and J by 6 bases, and 12 bases separated the two germline ends. Then a second PCR, running about 6 to 11 cycles, was carried out with a sample-barcoded 5' primer and a J-beta primer mix. From the 5' RACE reads, TCRdb called clonotypes with MiXCR, one entry per CDR3 protein. Here the sample spans over a million distinct CDR3 sequences, 20% to 25% being singletons. This sample also belongs to another study, concerning T cells of mothers and their children. That study adds: Related and unrelated pairs show similar shaping of TCR recombination output by thymic selection.

The origin of this receptor is a girl aged 2-15 years in good health. J is TRBJ1-1 and V is TRBV7-9; D not certain. Sequences were obtained from blood. CDR3 sequence reads: CASSLERNEAEAFF. In DNA, the CDR3 is TGTGCCAGCAGCTTAGAACGAAACGAGGCTGAAGCTTTCTTT.